This T cell receptor (beta chain) was identified in a study of CD8+CD57+ T cells in acquired aplastic anemia. Study background: The sorted CD4+ and CD8+ cells yielded an average around 3 ug of DNA.

Findings and limits, study-wide: The study found no significant CD8+ Simpson's diversity difference between patients and controls. Twenty-nine sequences, all CD8+ CDR3, were shared between patients and controls.

For sequencing, patients were chosen who had shown expansion of CD8+CD57+ cells by flow cytometry. At blood sampling, none of the patients had yet received therapy. Genomic DNA served as template for TCR beta VDJ and CDR3 profiling. From the reads, TCRdb called clonotypes with MiXCR, one entry per CDR3 protein. The sample has fewer than 300,000 distinct CDR3 sequences, 65% to 90% seen once. This CDR3 is 15 amino acids long. The V and J ends lost 5 bases and 6 bases respectively, with 20 bases between them. Regarding this clonotype: Its matching antigen is unknown.

Input material: sorted CD4+, CD8+, or CD8+CD57+ T cells (not recorded which) from PBMCs. This receptor was taken from a human donor with aplastic anemia. This rearrangement joins TRBV12-3 or TRBV12-4 to TRBJ2-7; D is uncertain. The CDR3 nucleotides are TGTGCCAGCAGTACTGACACCTCTCCAACTGCCGAGCAGTACTTC. Amino acids: CASSTDTSPTAEQYF.